This record covers a single TCR beta chain. The antigen is unknown. The data derive from a study of identical twins. Study-wide results and caveats: Reduced insertions were recorded for abundant cord blood beta clonotypes, with no such pattern in memory repertoires.

After removal of 7 bases from V and 3 bases from J, the junction contained 8 bases not matched to a gene. Looked up from germline, CDR1 is SQVTM and CDR2 is ANQGSEA. This CDR3 spans 14 amino acids. Unique molecular identifiers were in the cDNA, with template-switch universal primer binding. TCRdb fed the 5' RACE reads into MiXCR, producing one record per CDR3 protein. The sample lists 450,000 or so distinct CDR3 sequences; over 12% were seen once. This sample was shared with a second study, whose subject was yellow fever vaccine responses in identical twins.

J is TRBJ2-3 and V is TRBV29-1; 9 bases are shared with TRBD1. What was sequenced was CD4+ T cells sorted from blood. The TCR was taken from a woman younger than 30 in good health. Written as DNA, the CDR3 is TGCAGCGCTCCCGGGACAGGGACAACAGATACGCAGTATTTT. Encoded protein: CSAPGTGTTDTQYF.